Detailed here is one T cell receptor (beta chain). The data stem from a study of T cell changes during pregnancy in multiple sclerosis. The CDR3 is made up of 14 amino acids. Trimming removed 1 base at V and 8 bases at J, with 14 bases between. Germline CDR1 reads KGHSH; CDR2 reads LQKENI. The repertoire was sequenced with immunoSEQ multiplex PCR; TCRdb's copy has only in-frame clones and lacks some. The sample has about 80,000 clones; under 95% are singletons. Sequencing was performed on peripheral blood, taken before pregnancy. The chain employs TRBV18 and TRBJ1-2; D uncertain. This clonotype originated in a female donor with multiple sclerosis, enrolled in a pregnancy study. DNA of the CDR3: TGTGCCAGCTCACCACTCCAGGCATCGCCCGGCTACACCTTC. Translating gives CASSPLQASPGYTF.